Only a few counts were recorded for the clone carrying this TCR beta chain. Its antigen is undetermined. The data originate from a study of T cell responses to AZD1222 COVID-19 vaccine. Study observations and caveats: Seropositive at baseline were only a handful of AZD1222 recipients. The peak T cell response came first, and repertoires were sampled only after it. Receipt of two AZD1222 doses was followed by a rise in Spike-specific TCR breadth and depth.

Clones were sequenced by immunoSEQ multiplex PCR, and TCRdb holds only the in-frame ones, with some missing. The table lists under 150,000 clones, around 83% of them singletons. Trimming shortened V by 7 bases and J by 3 bases, and 22 bases separated the two germline ends. Germline CDR1 and CDR2: SEHNR and FQNEAQ (reference sequence). The CDR3 totals 16 residues. The clonotype was recovered from an adult who received the AZD1222 COVID-19 vaccine. The input for sequencing was peripheral blood, taken 28 days after the second AZD1222 dose. The V and J genes are TRBV7-9 and TRBJ2-7; D perhaps matches TRBD2 (5 bases). The CDR3 loop is CASKPGSGRGFYEQYF. The CDR3, as DNA: TGTGCCAGCAAACCTGGGTCGGGGAGAGGGTTCTACGAGCAGTACTTC.